Sequencing of this TCR beta chain was carried out in a study of blood T cell repertoires in COVID-19. Study overall: The study drew acute and convalescent COVID-19 samples from the United States, Italy and Spain.

Libraries were prepared by immunoSEQ multiplex PCR; TCRdb keeps only in-frame clonotypes and omits some of them. The top ten hold roughly 1.9% of the sample, which has more than 300,000 clones, roughly 86% seen once. Seattle patients were enrolled while actively infected and followed longitudinally. The V end lost 2 bases, the J end lost 4 bases, and 8 bases lay between the germline ends. The CDR3 contains 13 residues. This receptor was obtained from a woman under 40 with COVID-19, enrolled during active disease. The chain employs TRBV12-3 or TRBV12-4 and TRBJ2-5; TRBD1 is a possible D gene (6 bases). Material: peripheral blood. CDR3 nucleotides: TGTGCCAGCAGTTTACGAGGGGGAGAGACCCAGTACTTC. Its translation: CASSLRGGETQYF.